The entry below describes one T cell receptor beta chain. Its recognized antigen is unknown. No base quality values were provided; no much bigger clone lies one nucleotide off. Library generation was performed with the immunoSEQ multiplex PCR assay. As stored in TCRdb, this immuneACCESS dataset retains in-frame rearrangements with V and J assigned. A fraction of the clones does not appear; measured against another copy, unresolved V genes explain less than half of the discrepancy, and the remainder lacks a known reason. For this sample the table gives fewer than 85,000 clones, of which 94% were detected only once. Of the sample, about 2.5% falls within the top ten clones. This sample is part of a study of T cell changes during pregnancy in multiple sclerosis (dated by TCRdb to between 2018 and 2020). Looking at the study overall: The study examined how the T cell repertoire changed over the course of pregnancy in women with multiple sclerosis.

The CDR3 measures 13 amino acids from cysteine to phenylalanine. CDR3 DNA only is kept here, 39 bases in frame from base 1. The germline V gene (reference sequence) yields SGHNT for CDR1 and YYREEE for CDR2. V is reduced by 1 base and J by 8 bases, leaving a spacing of 12 bases between them. This receptor was identified in a female donor with multiple sclerosis, enrolled in a pregnancy study. Recombination joined TRBV5-4 with TRBJ1-2; the D gene cannot be resolved reliably. The input for sequencing was peripheral blood, taken in the third trimester of pregnancy. The CDR3 protein sequence reads: CASSLTGNQGYTF. The sequence in DNA is TGTGCCAGCAGCTTGACCGGGAACCAGGGCTACACCTTC.